This is a list of T cell receptor beta chains from one sample in a study of blood T cell repertoires in COVID-19. The table came from immunoSEQ multiplex PCR; TCRdb's copy has only in-frame clones and leaves some out. The sample yields some 490,000 clones, approximately 91% seen once. The sequenced sample consisted of PBMCs or T cells enriched from blood (not recorded which). These receptors all stem from a woman aged 60-75 years who had recovered from COVID-19. The conserved cysteine and the conserved F or W are not part of the CDR3 here.

V gene: TRBV3-1/TRBV3-2
J gene: TRBJ1-2
CDR3 protein: ASSRQQGVYGYT

V gene: TRBV5-1
J gene: TRBJ2-3
CDR3 protein: ASSLAGTSGGVDTQY

V gene: TRBV15
J gene: TRBJ1-2
CDR3 protein: ATSSTGGANYGYT

V gene: TRBV19
J gene: TRBJ2-2
CDR3 protein: ASIGLNTGELF

V gene: TRBV3-1/TRBV3-2
J gene: TRBJ2-2
CDR3 protein: ASSQERLAGSGELF

V gene: TRBV5-1
J gene: TRBJ1-5
CDR3 protein: ASSRTGALNQPQH

V gene: TRBV7-6
J gene: TRBJ1-6
CDR3 protein: ASSLHGTGNSPLH

V gene: TRBV10-2
J gene: TRBJ2-2
CDR3 protein: ASSEGGTGELPGELF

V gene: TRBV6-5
J gene: TRBJ1-2
CDR3 protein: ASSPDRGGYGYT

V gene: TRBV19
J gene: TRBJ1-3
CDR3 protein: ASSIADTSGNTIY

V gene: TRBV2
J gene: TRBJ1-2
CDR3 protein: ASSVRDSTNYGYT

V gene: TRBV5-1
J gene: TRBJ2-6
CDR3 protein: ASSKDGVRSAANVLT

V gene: TRBV5-5
J gene: TRBJ2-5
CDR3 protein: ASSLSGETQY

V gene: TRBV6-4
J gene: TRBJ2-7
CDR3 protein: ASSDKQSRSYEQY

V gene: TRBV11-2
J gene: TRBJ2-4
CDR3 protein: ASRVLAGGSLAKNIQY

V gene: TRBV30
J gene: TRBJ2-3
CDR3 protein: AWSVLKGGETDTQY

V gene: TRBV18
J gene: TRBJ2-7
CDR3 protein: ASSPAGLKGDFLYEQY

V gene: TRBV27
J gene: TRBJ1-4
CDR3 protein: ASSKQGNEKLF

V gene: TRBV12-5
J gene: TRBJ2-3
CDR3 protein: ASGLVADTQY

V gene: TRBV27
J gene: TRBJ2-1
CDR3 protein: ASSLMTEHNEQF

V gene: TRBV6-5
J gene: TRBJ2-1
CDR3 protein: ASIGTGAYEQF

V gene: TRBV3-1/TRBV3-2
J gene: TRBJ1-3
CDR3 protein: ASSLKGTGNTIY

V gene: TRBV21-1
J gene: TRBJ2-1
CDR3 protein: ASSLRLAGGRNEQF

V gene: TRBV7-8
J gene: TRBJ2-7
CDR3 protein: ASSLGGIGDYEQY

V gene: TRBV27
J gene: TRBJ2-1
CDR3 protein: ASTPRQGVRDEQF

V gene: TRBV15
J gene: TRBJ2-5
CDR3 protein: ATSRDLGGEETQY

V gene: TRBV4-1
J gene: TRBJ2-4
CDR3 protein: ASSRQTELAKNIQY

V gene: TRBV24-1
J gene: TRBJ2-6
CDR3 protein: ATSEQAPGANVLT

V gene: TRBV5-1
J gene: TRBJ1-1
CDR3 protein: ASSLYWGADRDEAF

V gene: TRBV5-8
J gene: TRBJ2-1
CDR3 protein: ASSLGGQGWNEQF

V gene: TRBV4-1
J gene: TRBJ2-3
CDR3 protein: ASSWTYSTDTQY

V gene: TRBV7-9
J gene: TRBJ1-1
CDR3 protein: ASSPQGIYTEAF

V gene: TRBV3-1/TRBV3-2
J gene: TRBJ1-2
CDR3 protein: ASRRTGTGDAVPYT

V gene: TRBV2
J gene: TRBJ2-7
CDR3 protein: ASRATGGGYEQY

V gene: TRBV18
J gene: TRBJ1-1
CDR3 protein: ANSLGATAAF

V gene: TRBV3-1/TRBV3-2
J gene: TRBJ2-2
CDR3 protein: ASSLEVEGTGELF